This record covers a single T cell receptor beta chain. This specimen belongs to a study of shared T cell receptors in the human thymus. V lost 7 bases to trimming and J lost 4 bases; unmatched junction nucleotides: 3. This CDR3 has 12 residues. CDR1 is SGHTS and CDR2 is YDEGEE in the germline V gene. Profiled with immunoSEQ multiplex PCR; TCRdb holds only in-frame clones, not every one. The sample lists 540,000 or so clones, more than 75% seen once, with about 0.013% in the top ten. This same sample was also taken into another study, of human thymus T cells. That report notes: Resected material from corrective heart surgery provided the thymus tissue analysed. What appeared biased in thymic and blood repertoires was the usage of V and J genes. Thymic repertoires from unrelated individuals overlapped highly, related research reported.

The sample was thymocytes. The clonotype was recovered from a boy in the first two years of life with a congenital heart defect. This sequence joins TRBV5-8 and TRBJ1-2; 8 nucleotides align to TRBD1. The CDR3: CASYRGSYGYTF. The CDR3 DNA sequence: TGTGCCAGCTACAGGGGGAGCTATGGCTACACCTTC. The whole variable domain, remainder taken from reference TRBV5-8 and TRBJ1-2, is EAGVTQSPTHLIKTRGQQATLRCSPISGHTSVYWYQQALGLGLQFLLWYDEGEERNRGNFPPRFSGRQFPNYSSELNVNALELEDSALYLCASYRGSYGYTFGSGTRLTVV.